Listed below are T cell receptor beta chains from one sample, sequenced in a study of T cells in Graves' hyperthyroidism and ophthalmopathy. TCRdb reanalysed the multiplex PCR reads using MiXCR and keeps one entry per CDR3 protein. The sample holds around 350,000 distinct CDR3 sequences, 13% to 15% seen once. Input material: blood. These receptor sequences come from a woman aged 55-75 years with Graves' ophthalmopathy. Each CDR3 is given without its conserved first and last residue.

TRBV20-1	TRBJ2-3	SASPERSGRATIDTQY
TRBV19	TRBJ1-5	ASRFPNQPQH
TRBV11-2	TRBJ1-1	ASSLGGGGARTEAF
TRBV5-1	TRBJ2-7	ASSLAQGSGEQY
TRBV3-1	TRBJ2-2	ASSPSREPTGELF
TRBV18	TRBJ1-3	ASSPTGMDSGNTIY
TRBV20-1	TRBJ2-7	SAGQGQGGVYEQY
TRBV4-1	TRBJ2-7	ASSQELGISSYEQY
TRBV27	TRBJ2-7	ASSLIAQPAYEQY
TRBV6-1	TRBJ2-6	ASRPSGANVLT
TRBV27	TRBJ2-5	ASTTRSRGRETQY
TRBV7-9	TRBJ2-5	ASSLGGLAGEVPY
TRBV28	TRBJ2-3	ASSLDLTDTQY
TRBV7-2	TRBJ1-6	ASSYTPGTGPSPLH
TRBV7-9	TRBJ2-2	ASSLFANTGELF
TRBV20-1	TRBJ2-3	SASGGGLTDTQY
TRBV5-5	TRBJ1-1	ASSLGGSWGGF
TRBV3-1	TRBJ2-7	ASSQSGSSYEQY
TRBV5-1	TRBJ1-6	ASSLVQAGNSPLH
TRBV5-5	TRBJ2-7	ASNSGTVSYEQY
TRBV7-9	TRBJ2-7	ASRDRTSGRHEQY
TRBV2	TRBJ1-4	ASRGQATNEKLF
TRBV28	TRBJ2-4	ASSLGQGRDIQY
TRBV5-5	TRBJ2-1	ASSWGTSGGLNEQF
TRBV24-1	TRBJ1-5	ATSDGGGQPQH
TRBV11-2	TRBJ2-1	ASSPNYLTSSHNEQF
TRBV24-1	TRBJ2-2	ATSVGGGYGELF
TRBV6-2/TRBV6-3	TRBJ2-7	ASSVLGTGGGSEQY
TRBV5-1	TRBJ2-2	ASSLNGNTGELF
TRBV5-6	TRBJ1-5	ASSLGTGWDQPQH
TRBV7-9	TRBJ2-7	ASSSTGGANIYEQY
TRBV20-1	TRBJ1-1	SADGRNTEAF
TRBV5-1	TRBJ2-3	ASSLSAGSTDTQY
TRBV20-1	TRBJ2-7	SASDSGYEQY
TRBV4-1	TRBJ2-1	ASSQVGQGTDEQF
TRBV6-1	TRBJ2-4	ASSEDRFLAKNIQY
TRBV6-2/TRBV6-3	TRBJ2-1	ASTPWAGQNEQF
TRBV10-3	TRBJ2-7	AISESWGSGSYEQY
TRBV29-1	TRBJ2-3	SVASTDTQY
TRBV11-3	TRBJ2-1	ASSFGTAYNEQF